The 14 T cell receptor beta chains given below trace back to one sample, sequenced in a study of T cell repertoires in cytomegalovirus infection. TCRdb recomputed calls from the reads with MiXCR, one row per CDR3 protein. The data hold about 480,000 distinct CDR3 sequences, with around 30% observed a single time. Their target antigens are unknown. Material: cultured PBMCs, obtained from culture after CMV antigen stimulation. Source of these receptors: a human donor in good health (CMV status not recorded). Some clones in this sample may be carry-over from other donors' samples.

The CDR3 DNA reads TGTGCCATCAGTGAGTCGCGCCCCGGAAGGGACACAGATACGCAGTATTTT. Translated: CAISESRPGRDTDTQYF. This rearrangement joins TRBV10-3 to TRBJ2-3; the D is unclear. The germline V gene encodes CDR1 ENHRY and CDR2 SYGVKD. The CDR3 totals 17 residues. V lost 0 bases, J lost 2 bases, and 15 bases lay in between.

The rearrangement links TRBV20-1 to TRBJ1-4; D may be TRBD1 (5 bases). Looked up from germline, CDR1 is DFQATT and CDR2 is SNEGSKA (reference sequence). V gave up 3 bases and J gave up 8 bases, with 13 bases separating them. This CDR3 is 13 amino acids long. The DNA of the CDR3 is TGCAGTGCTAGTCGGGTCAGGGCGGAAAAACTGTTTTTT. Protein: CSASRVRAEKLFF.

This rearrangement joins TRBV20-1 to TRBJ2-5, with 8 bases aligning to TRBD2. The CDR3 has 15 amino acids. Germline CDR1 reads DFQATT; CDR2 reads SNEGSKA (reference sequence). The ends lost 2 bases at V and 3 bases at J; junction bases unmatched: 8. The CDR3 sequence is CSARSPLAGKETQYF. The CDR3 nucleotides are TGCAGTGCTAGATCCCCTTTAGCGGGAAAAGAGACCCAGTACTTC.

The rearrangement joins TRBV4-3 to TRBJ1-1; 7 positions match TRBD1. CDR1 LGHNA and CDR2 YSLEER come from the germline V gene. Trimming cost V 0 bases and J 4 bases; bases outside gene matches: 11. This CDR3 contains 17 residues. CDR3 in amino acids: CASSQDSIRGPSTEAFF. CDR3 coding DNA: TGCGCCAGCAGCCAAGATTCCATAAGGGGGCCCAGCACTGAAGCTTTCTTT.

In this sample, this clonotype turned up many times. The chain uses TRBV7-2 and TRBJ2-7; unclear D gene. Germline V gene lookup returns CDR1 SGHTA and CDR2 FQGNSA. This CDR3 is 13 amino acids long. Deletions cut 2 bases from V and 0 bases from J, with 5 bases between. CDR3 residues: CASSLQDSYEQYF. CDR3 nucleotide sequence: TGTGCCAGCAGCTTACAGGACTCCTACGAGCAGTACTTC.

In this sample, this clonotype turned up many times. This chain connects TRBV19 to TRBJ2-7; 12 bases map to TRBD1. This CDR3 has 16 amino acids. The germline CDR1 and CDR2 sequences are LNHDA and SQIVND (reference sequence). The V and J ends lost 5 bases and 0 bases, in that order; junction bases with no gene match: 5. The CDR3 protein is CASSEPGQGASYEQYF. CDR3 in DNA: TGTGCCAGTAGTGAACCGGGACAGGGGGCCTCCTACGAGCAGTACTTC.

In this sample, this clonotype turned up once. V gene TRBV7-4 combines with J gene TRBJ2-7; 11 nucleotides agree with TRBD2. The germline gives CDR1 SGHVT, CDR2 SQSDAQ. The CDR3 is 15 residues long. Trimming removed 5 bases from V and 7 bases from J; junction bases left unmatched: 10. The CDR3: CASSPTSGVSVEQYF. The DNA for the CDR3 is TGTGCCAGCAGCCCGACTAGCGGGGTTTCAGTTGAGCAGTACTTC.

This clonotype was detected ten times or more. The rearrangement uses TRBV20-1 and TRBJ2-5; 8 bases align to TRBD1. The CDR3 contains 15 residues. With V trimmed by 1 base and J by 0 bases, 4 bases remained unmatched. Per germline, CDR1 DFQATT and CDR2 SNEGSKA (reference sequence). DNA of the CDR3: TGCAGTGCTAGAGGCCGGGACAGGTACCAAGAGACCCAGTACTTC. Translation: CSARGRDRYQETQYF.

The gene calls are TRBV7-9 and TRBJ1-4; D is unclear. Germline loops: CDR1 SEHNR, CDR2 FQNEAQ (reference sequence). The length of the CDR3 is 14 residues. The V end was cut by 1 base, the J end by 3 bases, with 6 bases between. The CDR3 sequence: CASSLGVSNEKLFF. CDR3 DNA sequence: TGTGCCAGCAGCTTAGGTGTCTCTAATGAAAAACTGTTTTTT.

This clonotype was counted only a few times. The chain joins TRBV11-2 to TRBJ2-5, with D perhaps assigned TRBD1 or TRBD2 (5 bases each). Germline CDR1 reads SGHAT; CDR2 reads FQNNGV. V lost 0 bases and J 5 bases, leaving 22 bases between the germline ends. There are 18 residues in the CDR3. The CDR3 bases are TGTGCCAGCAGCTTAGAATCAATATGGGGGAGTATTGCGGAGACCCAGTACTTC. This gives the protein CASSLESIWGSIAETQYF.

The table lists this clonotype with a few counts. This chain uses TRBV6-5 with TRBJ1-1; D gene uncertain. Trimming removed 8 bases from V and 5 bases from J, with 9 bases in between. Germline V CDR1 and CDR2: MNHEY, SVGAGI. The CDR3 sequence is 11 residues long. This CDR3 is CASGPRTEAFF. The CDR3 DNA reads as TGTGCCAGCGGCCCGAGGACTGAAGCTTTCTTT.

This clonotype showed up many times. The V and J genes are TRBV19 and TRBJ2-3; D is perhaps TRBD2 (5 bases). The CDR3 contains 14 residues. The germline V gene encodes CDR1 LNHDA and CDR2 SQIVND (reference sequence). The V and J ends lost 7 bases and 1 base respectively, with 12 bases between them. CDR3 protein: CASKVDSGTDTQYF. The DNA of the CDR3 is TGTGCCAGTAAAGTGGATAGCGGCACAGATACGCAGTATTTT.

This clonotype was counted only a few times. The rearrangement joins TRBV20-1 to TRBJ2-3; 8 bases fit TRBD2. The CDR3 runs 13 residues. CDR1 DFQATT and CDR2 SNEGSKA come from the germline V gene (reference sequence). After removal of 7 bases from V and 5 bases from J, the junction contained 8 bases not matched to a gene. CDR3 residues: CSVPTSARDTQYF. In DNA, the CDR3 is TGCAGTGTCCCGACTAGCGCTAGAGATACGCAGTATTTT.

This clonotype was counted at least ten times. The gene calls are TRBV7-2 and TRBJ1-1, with unresolved D. Deletions cut 8 bases from V and 0 bases from J, with 7 bases between. This CDR3 contains 12 residues. Germline V gives CDR1 SGHTA, CDR2 FQGNSA. The CDR3 DNA reads as TGTGCCAGCGGCCGCATGAACACTGAAGCTTTCTTT. Protein product: CASGRMNTEAFF.